The T cell receptor (beta chain) described here comes from a study of blood T cell repertoires in COVID-19. Study-wide context: Material from acute and convalescent COVID-19 was sourced from the United States, Italy and Spain.

Authors' methods: Amplification of reference gene primers was used by the study to estimate nucleated cell counts. Profiling relied on immunoSEQ multiplex PCR, and the TCRdb table lists in-frame clones only, not all of them. D and trimming were read from the DNA, whereas the V and J calls and clone size are those reported in that table. The sample holds tens of thousands of clones, 90% seen once. The CDR3 covers 14 residues. V was pared by 3 bases and J by 2 bases, with 4 bases of the junction left unmatched. Germline CDR1 is DFQATT and CDR2 is SNEGSKA (reference sequence). This clonotype originated in an elderly woman with acute or convalescent COVID-19. The V call is TRBV20-1, the J call TRBJ2-7; 10 bases line up with TRBD1. Input material: peripheral blood. CDR3 DNA sequence: TGCAGTGCTAGTGGGACAGGGGTAGCCTACGAGCAGTACTTC. Translation gives CSASGTGVAYEQYF.